This T cell receptor beta chain was obtained from a study of sequential checkpoint blockade in melanoma. As for the study in general: DNA from 85 to 95 pretreatment tumor samples underwent TCRβ immunosequencing. Matched biopsies came pretreatment and at week 13 for some 21 patients.

Using immunoSEQ multiplex PCR, the repertoire was profiled, and TCRdb retains in-frame clones only, with some absent. The sample records more than 5,000 clones, less than 20% being singletons. As to treatment: randomized to nivolumab then ipilimumab (arm A) or the reverse (arm B). No patient had prior DNA-damaging chemotherapy. The sequenced sample was tumor tissue (inferred from file names), obtained from a patient given nivolumab and ipilimumab in sequence. The sequence derives from a human donor with melanoma.

DNA for the CDR3: TGCGCCAGCAGCTTGGAGTCTGTCAACTATGGCTACACCTTC. As protein: CASSLESVNYGYTF. V gene TRBV5-1 combines with J gene TRBJ1-2; D uncertain. The V gene lost 0 bases and the J gene lost 2 bases, with 8 bases spanning the gap. The CDR3 spans 14 residues. CDR1 SGHRS and CDR2 YFSETQ come from the germline V gene.